The present entry profiles one T cell receptor beta chain with its context. Its antigen is unidentified. This entry belongs to a study of T cells after yellow fever vaccination. Turning to the study itself: Fractions low in cell number were prepared with SMART-Seq v4 Ultra Low Input. Regarding the study as a whole: Peaking on day 5 versus 15, the secondary response was faster but weaker. Post-booster samples contained most primary-vaccination clones (approximately 97% CD4, approximately 88% CD8). Abundant bulk-population clonotypes could contaminate the FACS-sorted repertoires.

TCRdb re-analysed the 5' RACE reads in MiXCR, keeping a single row per CDR3 protein. Of around 360,000 distinct CDR3 sequences listed, roughly 11% were seen once; the top ten hold roughly 18%. V dropped 7 bases and J dropped 9; count of bases not matched to a gene: 4. The germline V gene encodes CDR1 KGHDR and CDR2 SFDVKD. The CDR3 sequence is 11 residues long. This clonotype originated in a man between 18 and 35 years old who received the YFV17D yellow fever vaccine. The sample in question was PBMCs, obtained on the day of the first yellow fever vaccination. The J gene is TRBJ1-1, the V gene TRBV24-1; TRBD1 aligns across 7 bases. This chain's CDR3 is CATRSGGKAFF. The CDR3 DNA reads as TGTGCCACCAGATCAGGGGGAAAAGCTTTCTTT.